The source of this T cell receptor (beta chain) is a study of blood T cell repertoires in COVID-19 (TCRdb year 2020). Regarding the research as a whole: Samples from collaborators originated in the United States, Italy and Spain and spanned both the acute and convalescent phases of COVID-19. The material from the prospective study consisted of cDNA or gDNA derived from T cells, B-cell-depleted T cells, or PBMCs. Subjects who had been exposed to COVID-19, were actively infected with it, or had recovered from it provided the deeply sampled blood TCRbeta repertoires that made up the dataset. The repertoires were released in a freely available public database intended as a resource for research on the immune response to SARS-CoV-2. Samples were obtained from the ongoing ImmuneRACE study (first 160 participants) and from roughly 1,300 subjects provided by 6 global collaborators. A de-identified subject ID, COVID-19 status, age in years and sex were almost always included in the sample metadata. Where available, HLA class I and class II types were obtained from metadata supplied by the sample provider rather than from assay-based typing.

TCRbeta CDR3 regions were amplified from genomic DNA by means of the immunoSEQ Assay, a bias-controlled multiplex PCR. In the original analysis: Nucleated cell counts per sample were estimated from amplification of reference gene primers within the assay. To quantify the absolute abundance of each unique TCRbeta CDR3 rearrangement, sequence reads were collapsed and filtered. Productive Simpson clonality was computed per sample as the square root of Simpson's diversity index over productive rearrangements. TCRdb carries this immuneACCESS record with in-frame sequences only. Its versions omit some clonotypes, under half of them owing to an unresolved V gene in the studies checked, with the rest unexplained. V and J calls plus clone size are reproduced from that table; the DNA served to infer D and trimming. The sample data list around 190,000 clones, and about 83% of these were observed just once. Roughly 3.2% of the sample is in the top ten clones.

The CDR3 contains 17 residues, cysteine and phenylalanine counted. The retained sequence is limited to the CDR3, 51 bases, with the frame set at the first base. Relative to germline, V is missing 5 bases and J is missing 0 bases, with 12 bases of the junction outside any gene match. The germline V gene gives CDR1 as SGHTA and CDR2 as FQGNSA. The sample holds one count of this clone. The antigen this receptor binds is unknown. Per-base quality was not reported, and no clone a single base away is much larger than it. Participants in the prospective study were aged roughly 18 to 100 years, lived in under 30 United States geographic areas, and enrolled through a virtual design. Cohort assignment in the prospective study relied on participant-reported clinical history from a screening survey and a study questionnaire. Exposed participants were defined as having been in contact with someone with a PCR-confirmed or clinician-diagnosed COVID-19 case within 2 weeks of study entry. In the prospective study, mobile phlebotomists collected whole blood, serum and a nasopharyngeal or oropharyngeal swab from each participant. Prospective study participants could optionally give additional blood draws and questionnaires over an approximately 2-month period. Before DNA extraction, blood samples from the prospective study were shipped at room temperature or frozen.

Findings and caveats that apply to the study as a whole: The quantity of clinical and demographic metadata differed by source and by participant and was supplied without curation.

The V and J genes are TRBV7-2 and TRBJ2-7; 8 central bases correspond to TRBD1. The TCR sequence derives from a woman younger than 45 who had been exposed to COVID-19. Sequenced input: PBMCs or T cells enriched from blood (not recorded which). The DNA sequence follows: TGTGCCAGCAGCCAATACTCAGGGGGCGGGTCCTCCTACGAGCAGTACTTC. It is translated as CASSQYSGGGSSYEQYF.